The text below deals with one T cell receptor beta chain. Libraries were prepared by immunoSEQ multiplex PCR; TCRdb keeps only in-frame clonotypes and omits some of them. The data hold roughly 160,000 clones, with 87% observed a single time. The germline gives CDR1 LGHNA, CDR2 YSLEER. Deletions cut 0 bases from V and 6 bases from J, with 8 bases between. The CDR3 extends over 13 amino acids. This sample stems from a study of blood T cell repertoires in COVID-19. The rearrangement uses TRBV4-3 and TRBJ1-2; perhaps TRBD1 as D (6 bases). The receptor comes from a woman in her forties or fifties who had recovered from COVID-19. The material sequenced was PBMCs or T cells enriched from blood (not recorded which). CDR3 in DNA: TGCGCCAGCAGCCAAGAGGCAGGGGATGGCTACACCTTC. Protein sequence: CASSQEAGDGYTF.